This T cell receptor beta chain was recorded in a study of blood T cell repertoires in COVID-19. Sequencing was performed with immunoSEQ multiplex PCR; in TCRdb, only in-frame clones are kept and a portion is missing. This sample has more than 85,000 clones, with less than 85% found just once. This CDR3 has 17 amino acids. Losses at the gene ends were 2 bases for V and 0 bases for J; bases not matched to a gene: 6. Germline CDR1 reads SGHDT; CDR2 reads YYEEEE. The sequence was collected from a woman of 80 years or more with acute or convalescent COVID-19. The sequenced sample was peripheral blood. The gene calls are TRBV5-6 and TRBJ2-3, with 10 bases identical to TRBD2. The CDR3 region is CASSFPMTSGSTDTQYF. The CDR3 coding sequence is TGTGCCAGCAGCTTTCCAATGACTAGCGGGAGCACAGATACGCAGTATTTT.